These 8 T cell receptor beta chains came from one sample sequenced in a study of T cells after yellow fever vaccination. TCRdb called the 5' RACE reads again in MiXCR, with one record for every CDR3 protein. The table lists some 340,000 distinct CDR3 sequences, roughly 4.3% of them singletons. The sample consisted of PBMCs, taken 5 days after the yellow fever booster vaccination. These TCRs come from a young man who received the YFV17D yellow fever vaccine.

In its sample, this clonotype was seen a few times. This sequence joins TRBV11-2 and TRBJ1-2; maybe TRBD1 (5 bases). The germline V gene encodes CDR1 SGHAT and CDR2 FQNNGV. The CDR3 is 15 amino acids. V was pared by 1 base and J by 8 bases, with 17 bases between. CDR3 protein: CASSLGGTGPRGYTF. For the CDR3, the DNA is TGTGCCAGCAGCTTAGGCGGGACGGGTCCGCGGGGCTACACCTTC. Based on the CDR3 plus reference TRBV11-2 and TRBJ1-2, the full variable domain is EAGVAQSPRYKIIEKRQSVAFWCNPISGHATLYWYQQILGQGPKLLIQFQNNGVVDDSQLPKDRFSAERLKGVDSTLKIQPAKLEDSAVYLCASSLGGTGPRGYTFGSGTRLTVV.

This clonotype was seen more than once but under ten times. V is TRBV20-1 and J is TRBJ1-5; D is uncertain. The CDR3 totals 16 residues. Per germline, CDR1 DFQATT and CDR2 SNEGSKA (reference sequence). V lost 6 bases and J 0 bases, leaving 18 bases between the germline ends. CDR3 region: CSAAPFADYSNQPQHF. DNA of the CDR3: TGCAGTGCCGCACCTTTTGCGGACTATAGCAATCAGCCCCAGCATTTT.

Many counts were recorded for this clonotype. V gene TRBV27 combines with J gene TRBJ2-2, with D possibly matching TRBD2 (7 bases). The CDR3 runs to 17 residues. Germline-derived CDR1 and CDR2 are MNHEY and SMNVEV (reference sequence). Trimming shortened V by 4 bases and J by 4 bases, and 19 bases separated the two germline ends. The DNA for the CDR3 is TGTGCCAGCAGTTACCCATCGGGGGGCGGCGGCACCGGGGAGCTGTTTTTT. Its translation: CASSYPSGGGGTGELFF.

This clonotype was detected only a few times. The rearrangement uses TRBV5-6 and TRBJ1-2, with D maybe TRBD1 (6 bases). Germline lookup yields CDR1 SGHDT and CDR2 YYEEEE. Trimming pared 4 bases from V and 8 bases from J, leaving 24 bases between. The CDR3 spans 16 residues. CDR3 DNA sequence: TGTGCCAGCAGCCACAAAAGGCCGTACAGGGAATTGGGCTACACCTTC. This translates into CASSHKRPYRELGYTF.

The chain carries TRBV4-2 and TRBJ1-2, with 8 nucleotides matching TRBD1. The V segment lost 1 base and the J segment 7 bases; nucleotides outside the gene matches: 5. This CDR3 has 14 amino acids. Germline V gives CDR1 LGHNA, CDR2 YNFKEQ. This CDR3 is CASSQGTGLFGYTF. The CDR3 DNA sequence: TGTGCCAGCAGCCAAGGGACAGGGCTTTTTGGCTACACCTTC.

This clonotype was detected ten times or more. The J gene is TRBJ2-5, the V gene TRBV5-1; 8 bases fit TRBD2. The CDR3 runs 16 residues. The ends lost 1 base at V and 2 bases at J; junction bases unmatched: 7. Germline CDR1 SGHRS, CDR2 YFSETQ. CDR3 sequence reads: CASSLSSSGVQETQYF. The CDR3 coding sequence is TGCGCCAGCAGCTTGTCCAGTAGCGGGGTACAAGAGACCCAGTACTTC.

This clonotype was seen more than once but under ten times. This CDR3 is CASSLDPRAETQYF. In DNA form, the CDR3 reads TGTGCCAGCAGCTTAGACCCGAGGGCGGAGACCCAGTACTTC. The chain recombines TRBV7-9 with TRBJ2-5; D possibly corresponds to TRBD2 (5 bases). V was pared by 1 base and J by 5 bases, with 11 bases between. The length of the CDR3 is 14 residues. Germline V CDR1 and CDR2: SEHNR, FQNEAQ (reference sequence).

The rearrangement uses TRBV5-1 and TRBJ2-7; D may be TRBD1 (6 bases). The CDR3 covers 14 residues. The germline V and J ends were trimmed by 6 bases and 0 bases, with 13 bases remaining between them. Germline CDR1 reads SGHRS; CDR2 reads YFSETQ. The CDR3: CASNKDSSSYEQYF. CDR3 nucleotides: TGCGCCAGCAACAAGGACAGCAGCTCCTACGAGCAGTACTTC.